The sequence of this T cell receptor beta chain was determined in a study of blood T cell repertoires in COVID-19. On the study more broadly: COVID-19 samples from acute and convalescent phases originated in the United States, Italy and Spain. PBMCs, B-cell-depleted T cells, or T cells were the source of the cDNA or gDNA that made up the material.

The CDR3 loop spans 14 amino acids. The germline V gene encodes CDR1 LGHDT and CDR2 YNNKEL (reference sequence). With 1 base removed from V and 8 bases from J, the gap between germline ends came to 14 bases. Original processing methods: The assay estimated nucleated cells by amplifying reference gene primers. Sequencing used immunoSEQ multiplex PCR; TCRdb keeps in-frame clones, though not all of them. The DNA was the basis for D and trimming; V, J and clone size are from that table. The table lists around 210,000 clones, less than 85% of them singletons. This receptor was identified in a woman aged 80 or older with COVID-19, enrolled during active disease. Sequencing input: peripheral blood. V gene TRBV3-1 (or the pseudogene TRBV3-2) combines with J gene TRBJ1-1, with D possibly matching TRBD1 (6 bases). The chain's CDR3 is CASSQAGAYGEAFF. DNA for the CDR3: TGTGCCAGCAGCCAAGCAGGGGCTTATGGGGAAGCTTTCTTT.